Each of the 15 T cell receptor beta chains below was sequenced from the same sample in a study of technical replicates of blood from several donors. TCRdb's copy holds only in-frame clones and misses some; the assay was immunoSEQ multiplex PCR. The table has about 56,000 clones, about 96% seen once. The sequenced sample consisted of PBMCs. Every receptor here comes from a human donor in good health. Some clones in this sample may be carry-over from other donors' samples.

This clone was recorded only once. The gene calls are TRBV4-3 and TRBJ1-1; the D is unclear. Germline CDR1 LGHNA, CDR2 YSLEER. The CDR3 extends over 18 amino acids. Trimming stripped 0 bases from V and 5 bases from J, with 22 bases between. The CDR3 spells CASSQDWRGIPRSTEAFF. CDR3 sequence (DNA): TGCGCCAGCAGCCAAGATTGGCGAGGCATCCCTAGGTCGACTGAAGCTTTCTTT.

This chain uses TRBV15 with TRBJ2-3; 11 nucleotides align to TRBD1. There are 17 residues in the CDR3. CDR1 LNHNV and CDR2 YYDKDF come from the germline V gene (reference sequence). V shed 0 bases and J 5 bases; nucleotides not matched to a gene: 7. CDR3 protein: CATSRDLGQGAVDTQYF. DNA for the CDR3: TGTGCCACCAGCAGAGATCTAGGACAGGGGGCGGTAGATACGCAGTATTTT.

The chain links TRBV30 to TRBJ1-3; 8 nucleotides align to TRBD1. This CDR3 has 15 residues. J was trimmed by 4 bases and V by 4 bases; bases with no gene match: 9. Germline CDR1 GTSNPN, CDR2 SVGIG (reference sequence). The CDR3 bases are TGTGCCTGGACCAAGTTGGGGACAGGAGGAAACACCATATATTTT. Translating it yields CAWTKLGTGGNTIYF. The variable domain in full, with the rest retrieved from reference TRBV30 and TRBJ1-3, is SQTIHQWPATLVQPVGSPLSLECTVEGTSNPNLYWYRQAAGRGLQLLFYSVGIGQISSEVPQNLSASRPQDRQFILSSKKLLLSDSGFYLCAWTKLGTGGNTIYFGEGSWLTVV.

The chain employs TRBV6-1 and TRBJ2-5, with D possibly being TRBD1 (6 bases). This CDR3 has 13 amino acids. V was trimmed by 7 bases and J by 2 bases, leaving 11 bases between them. Germline V gene data show CDR1 as MNHNS and CDR2 as SASEGT. The CDR3 reads CASTPGTQETQYF. The CDR3 region has the DNA TGTGCCAGCACCCCCGGGACACAAGAGACCCAGTACTTC.

The CDR3 protein is CASSDQGSGANVLTF. DNA of the CDR3: TGTGCCAGCAGCGATCAGGGTTCCGGGGCCAACGTCCTGACTTTC. The rearrangement joins TRBV7-9 to TRBJ2-6, with a possible D match to TRBD1 (5 bases). The CDR3 has 15 residues. The V gene lost 5 bases and the J gene lost 4 bases, with 12 bases spanning the gap. CDR1 and CDR2 (germline): SEHNR, FQNEAQ (reference sequence).

The chain joins TRBV4-3 to TRBJ1-1, with 8 bases fitting TRBD1. V shed 0 bases, J shed 1 base, and the junction held 7 bases outside the gene matches. Germline V lookup: CDR1 LGHNA, CDR2 YSLEER. The CDR3 covers 17 residues. This chain's CDR3 is CASSQDLRGRGNTEAFF. The CDR3 DNA reads as TGCGCCAGCAGCCAAGATCTCAGGGGGCGAGGGAACACTGAAGCTTTCTTT.

The chain has TRBV27 and TRBJ2-3; D possibly corresponds to TRBD2 (5 bases). From germline, CDR1 is MNHEY and CDR2 SMNVEV (reference sequence). The CDR3 has 14 amino acids. With 6 bases removed from V and 4 bases from J, the gap between germline ends came to 14 bases. The CDR3 DNA sequence: TGTGCCAGCAGACTAGGACTTGTTGCAGATACGCAGTATTTT. This codes for CASRLGLVADTQYF.

This chain links TRBV30 with TRBJ2-3, with D possibly being TRBD2 (7 bases). The germline V and J ends were trimmed by 8 bases and 1 base, with 16 bases remaining between them. Germline values: CDR1 GTSNPN, CDR2 SVGIG (reference sequence). The CDR3 has 14 amino acids. As DNA, the CDR3 is TGTGCCGTAATCGGGGGGCTCGGCACAGATACGCAGTATTTT. Its translation: CAVIGGLGTDTQYF.

CDR3 loop: CASSPWGQGNTGELFF. The DNA for the CDR3 is TGTGCCAGTAGTCCCTGGGGACAGGGAAACACCGGGGAGCTGTTTTTT. The chain couples TRBV19 to TRBJ2-2, with 9 bases identical to TRBD1. V lost 5 bases, J lost 2 bases, and 6 bases stayed unmatched. Germline V gene sequence: CDR1 LNHDA, CDR2 SQIVND (reference sequence). There are 16 residues in the CDR3.

The V and J genes are TRBV11-3 and TRBJ2-7, with no clear D. Trimming took off 7 bases at V and 0 bases at J, with 19 bases between the two ends. The length of the CDR3 is 16 residues. Per the germline V gene, CDR1 is SGHNT and CDR2 is YENEEA. CDR3 nucleotides: TGTGCCAGCAACACACCATCTCGGCGGAGCTCCTACGAGCAGTACTTC. Its translation: CASNTPSRRSSYEQYF.

This chain joins TRBV5-1 and TRBJ2-1; 13 bases match TRBD2. Germline CDR1 reads SGHRS; CDR2 reads YFSETQ. There are 17 residues in the CDR3. V shed 4 bases and J 0 bases; nucleotides not matched to a gene: 4. The CDR3 spells CASSLGTSGISYNEQFF. DNA for the CDR3: TGCGCCAGCAGCCTCGGGACTAGCGGGATCTCCTACAATGAGCAGTTCTTC.

Written as DNA, the CDR3 is TGTGCCAGCAGTGAAAATGGGAGGCGGGGGGAGCAGTTCTTC. This sequence encodes CASSENGRRGEQFF. The chain is built from TRBV2 and TRBJ2-1, with TRBD2 matching 7 bases. The CDR3 spans 14 residues. The germline V gene encodes CDR1 SNHLY and CDR2 FYNNEI. V trimming: 2 bases; J trimming: 10 bases; junction bases outside the gene matches: 8.

The rearrangement joins TRBV27 to TRBJ2-7; TRBD1 aligns across 9 bases. V was clipped by 1 base and J by 6 bases; unmatched bases: 10. The CDR3 is made up of 16 amino acids. The germline V gene has CDR1 MNHEY and CDR2 SMNVEV (reference sequence). The CDR3 is CASSLFGTGSYFEQYF. For the CDR3, the DNA is TGTGCCAGCAGTTTATTCGGGACAGGGTCATATTTCGAGCAGTACTTC.

The CDR3 sequence: CASSLDQRGYEQYF. CDR3 coding DNA: TGTGCCAGCAGTTTGGACCAGCGGGGCTACGAGCAGTACTTC. V usage is TRBV27 and J usage is TRBJ2-7; 7 positions match TRBD2. Germline V lookup: CDR1 MNHEY, CDR2 SMNVEV (reference sequence). Trimming at V came to 3 bases and at J to 3 bases, leaving 5 bases not matched to a gene. This CDR3 comprises 14 residues.

Written as DNA, the CDR3 is TGTGCCAGCAGCTCAGGGGGCTTGTCTAGCAATCAGCCCCAGCATTTT. Translation gives CASSSGGLSSNQPQHF. The V and J genes are TRBV5-4 and TRBJ1-5, with 8 nucleotides matching TRBD1. The ends lost 3 bases at V and 0 bases at J; junction bases unmatched: 5. The CDR3 covers 16 residues. CDR1 and CDR2 (germline): SGHNT, YYREEE (reference sequence). Complete variable domain (other parts from reference TRBV5-4 and TRBJ1-5): ETGVTQSPTHLIKTRGQQVTLRCSSQSGHNTVSWYQQALGQGPQFIFQYYREEENGRGNFPPRFSGLQFPNYSSELNVNALELDDSALYLCASSSGGLSSNQPQHFGDGTRLSIL.